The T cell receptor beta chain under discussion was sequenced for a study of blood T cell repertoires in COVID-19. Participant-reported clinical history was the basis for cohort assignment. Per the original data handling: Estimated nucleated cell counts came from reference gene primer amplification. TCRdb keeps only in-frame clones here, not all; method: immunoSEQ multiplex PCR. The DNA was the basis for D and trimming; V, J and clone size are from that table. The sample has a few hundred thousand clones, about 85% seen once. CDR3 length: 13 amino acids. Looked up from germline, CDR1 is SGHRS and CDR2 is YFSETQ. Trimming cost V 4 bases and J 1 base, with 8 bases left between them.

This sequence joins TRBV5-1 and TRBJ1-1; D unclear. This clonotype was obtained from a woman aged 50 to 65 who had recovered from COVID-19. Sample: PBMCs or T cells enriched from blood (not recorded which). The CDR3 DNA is TGCGCCAGCAGCCCGCCAGGGAACACTGAAGCTTTCTTT. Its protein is CASSPPGNTEAFF. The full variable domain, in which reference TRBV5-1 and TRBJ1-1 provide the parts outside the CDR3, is KAGVTQTPRYLIKTRGQQVTLSCSPISGHRSVSWYQQTPGQGLQFLFEYFSETQRNKGNFPGRFSGRQFSNSRSEMNVSTLELGDSALYLCASSPPGNTEAFFGQGTRLTVV.